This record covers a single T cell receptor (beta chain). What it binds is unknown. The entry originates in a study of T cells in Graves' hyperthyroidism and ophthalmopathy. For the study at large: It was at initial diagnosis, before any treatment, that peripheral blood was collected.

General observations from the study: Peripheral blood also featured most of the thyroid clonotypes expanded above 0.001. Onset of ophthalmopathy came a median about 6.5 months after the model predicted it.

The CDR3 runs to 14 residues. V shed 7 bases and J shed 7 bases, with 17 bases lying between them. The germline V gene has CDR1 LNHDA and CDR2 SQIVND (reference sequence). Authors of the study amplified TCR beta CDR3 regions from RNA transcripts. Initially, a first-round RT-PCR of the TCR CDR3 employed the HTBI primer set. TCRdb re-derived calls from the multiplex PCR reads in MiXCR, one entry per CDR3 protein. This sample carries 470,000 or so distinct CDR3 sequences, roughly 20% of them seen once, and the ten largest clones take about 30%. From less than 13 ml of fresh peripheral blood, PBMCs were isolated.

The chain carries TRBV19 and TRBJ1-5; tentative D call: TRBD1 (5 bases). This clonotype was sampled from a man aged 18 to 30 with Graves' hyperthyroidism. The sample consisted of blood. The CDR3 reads CASTTGHPGQPQHF. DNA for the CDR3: TGTGCCAGTACCACGGGGCACCCCGGGCAGCCCCAGCATTTT.